Listed here is a single T cell receptor beta chain. This sample is drawn from a study of blood T cell repertoires in COVID-19. Some clones are missing from TCRdb's copy, which holds only in-frame ones; the method was immunoSEQ multiplex PCR. The table records around 250,000 clones, about nine tenths of them present only once. The sample comprised PBMCs or T cells enriched from blood (not recorded which). The clonotype comes from a woman aged 25 to 39 with acute COVID-19.

CDR3 in amino acids: CASSRAGAKSEKLFF. The CDR3, as DNA: TGCGCCAGCTCCCGGGCGGGGGCTAAGAGTGAAAAACTGTTTTTT. The genes are TRBV4-1 and TRBJ1-4; tentatively, D is TRBD1 (6 bases). From germline, CDR1 is MGHRA and CDR2 YSYEKL. The CDR3 covers 15 residues. Trimming left V 8 bases short and J 7 bases short, with 20 bases between.